The 14 T cell receptor beta chains presented below share a single source sample, sequenced in a study of T cells in Graves' hyperthyroidism and ophthalmopathy. It was RNA transcripts that yielded the amplified TCR beta CDR3 regions. Carried out on the TCR CDR3, a first-round RT-PCR used the HTBI primer set. TCRdb re-called the multiplex PCR reads through MiXCR, storing one row per CDR3 protein. The table shows approximately 220,000 distinct CDR3 sequences, with approximately 16% occurring only once. What was sequenced was blood. These receptors were taken from a man aged 35 to 55 with Graves' hyperthyroidism.

This clonotype was seen at least ten times. CDR3 in DNA: TGTGCCACCAGCGATGACAGGGGGCGGACAACGCAGTATTTT. Its protein is CATSDDRGRTTQYF. V gene TRBV15 combines with J gene TRBJ2-3; 10 positions match TRBD1. This CDR3 is 14 amino acids long. CDR1 LNHNV and CDR2 YYDKDF come from the germline V gene (reference sequence). V shed 5 bases and J 9 bases; nucleotides not matched to a gene: 8.

This clonotype was seen a handful of times. The chain couples TRBV29-1 to TRBJ2-3; D might be TRBD2 (6 bases). V gave up 4 bases and J gave up 1 base, with 9 bases separating them. CDR1 and CDR2 (germline): SQVTM, ANQGSEA. The CDR3 is made up of 13 amino acids. CDR3 in amino acids: CSVGGVGTDTQYF. CDR3 in DNA: TGCAGCGTTGGCGGGGTAGGCACAGATACGCAGTATTTT.

The V call is TRBV11-2, the J call TRBJ1-6, with D possibly being TRBD1 (5 bases). The CDR3 is made up of 15 amino acids. Per germline, CDR1 SGHAT and CDR2 FQNNGV. V lost 5 bases, J lost 7 bases, and 15 bases lay in between. In DNA, the CDR3 is TGTGCCAGCAGCCCACACCTGGCAGGGAATTCACCCCTCCACTTT. Its translation: CASSPHLAGNSPLHF.

Ten or more counts support this clonotype. CDR3 protein: CASSYGPIAKISAKNIQYF. As DNA, the CDR3 is TGTGCCAGCAGCTACGGACCGATCGCAAAGATTTCAGCCAAAAACATTCAGTACTTC. V gene TRBV28 combines with J gene TRBJ2-4; unclear D gene. Germline loops: CDR1 MDHEN, CDR2 SYDVKM. The CDR3 is 19 residues long. V was trimmed by 6 bases and J by 0 bases, leaving 24 bases between them.

At least ten counts were recorded for this clonotype. The V and J genes are TRBV20-1 and TRBJ1-1; D is unclear. The V end lost 6 bases, the J end lost 1 base, and 15 bases lay between the germline ends. CDR1 and CDR2 (germline): DFQATT, SNEGSKA (reference sequence). This CDR3 is 14 amino acids long. CDR3 region: CSADIRTENTEAFF. CDR3 bases: TGCAGTGCGGATATACGGACGGAGAACACTGAAGCTTTCTTT.

This clonotype was counted at least ten times. The J gene is TRBJ2-4, the V gene TRBV12-3 or TRBV12-4, with 8 nucleotides matching TRBD1. V shed 5 bases, J shed 5 bases, and the junction held 5 bases outside the gene matches. The CDR3 extends over 14 amino acids. The CDR3 DNA reads TGTGCCAGCAGTAAGGACAGGGCGCAAAACATTCAGTACTTC. It codes for CASSKDRAQNIQYF.

This clonotype was found many times. This chain connects TRBV29-1 to TRBJ2-3; D may match TRBD1 or TRBD2 (6 bases each). Germline V gene sequence: CDR1 SQVTM, CDR2 ANQGSEA. CDR3 length: 15 residues. Trimming removed 8 bases at V and 2 bases at J, with 20 bases between. CDR3 protein: CSLRFEGGLTDTQYF. DNA for the CDR3: TGCAGCTTACGGTTTGAAGGGGGGCTCACAGATACGCAGTATTTT.

The V and J genes are TRBV4-3 and TRBJ1-2; maybe TRBD1 (5 bases). V shed 0 bases and J shed 8 bases, with 16 bases lying between them. The CDR3 extends over 15 amino acids. The germline V gene encodes CDR1 LGHNA and CDR2 YSLEER. CDR3 bases: TGCGCCAGCAGCCAAGATCCCAAGGGGCTGTGGGGCTACACCTTC. Protein: CASSQDPKGLWGYTF.

This clonotype was picked up many times. The chain employs TRBV2 and TRBJ2-3, with a tentative D call TRBD1 (6 bases). V dropped 6 bases and J dropped 5 bases, with 9 bases sitting between them. Germline CDR1 SNHLY, CDR2 FYNNEI. The CDR3 totals 12 residues. This chain's CDR3 is CASSPQGDTQYF. The CDR3 DNA reads as TGTGCCAGCAGCCCACAGGGAGATACGCAGTATTTT.

In its sample, this clonotype was seen many times. The chain joins TRBV3-1 to TRBJ2-2; 9 bases match TRBD1. The CDR3 has 14 residues. Germline values: CDR1 LGHDT, CDR2 YNNKEL (reference sequence). The V segment lost 3 bases and the J segment 6 bases; nucleotides outside the gene matches: 2. The CDR3 spells CASSQGQGAGELFF. Written as DNA, the CDR3 is TGTGCCAGCAGCCAGGGACAGGGCGCCGGGGAGCTGTTTTTT.

This clonotype turned up a few times. One end of the junction varies from germline; a read error may be responsible. The chain employs TRBV20-1 and TRBJ1-6; tentatively, D is TRBD1 (5 bases). Germline V CDR1 and CDR2: DFQATT, SNEGSKA (reference sequence). The CDR3 is made up of 13 amino acids. For the CDR3, the DNA is TGCAATGCTAGAGAGGACAAATATTCACCCCTCCACTTT. It encodes CNAREDKYSPLHF.

At least ten counts were recorded for this clonotype. The rearrangement uses TRBV6-1 and TRBJ2-1, with D uncertain. CDR1 and CDR2 from the germline V gene are MNHNS and SASEGT. The CDR3 sequence is 14 residues long. The ends were cut back, 2 bases at V and 5 bases at J, with 10 bases in the middle. This CDR3 reads CASSELLAHNEQFF. The CDR3 DNA reads TGTGCCAGCAGTGAACTATTAGCCCACAATGAGCAGTTCTTC.

This clonotype was detected only a few times. This chain connects TRBV4-1 to TRBJ2-5, with a tentative D call TRBD1 (5 bases). The V and J ends lost 1 base and 1 base respectively, with 10 bases between them. CDR3 length equals 15 residues. Germline CDR1 and CDR2: MGHRA and YSYEKL. The CDR3 region has the DNA TGCGCCAGCAGCCAAGGTAGACAGCCCCAAGAGACCCAGTACTTC. Translation gives CASSQGRQPQETQYF.

In its sample, this clonotype was seen many times. The chain employs TRBV7-8 and TRBJ1-2; D unclear. V was cut by 2 bases and J by 6 bases, with 13 bases left in between. The V gene's germline CDR1 is SGHVS and CDR2 FQNEAQ. This CDR3 is 14 amino acids long. This CDR3 reads CASSLLGNRDGYTF. The CDR3 DNA is TGTGCCAGCAGCTTACTGGGGAATCGGGATGGCTACACCTTC.